This T cell receptor (beta chain) was profiled in a study of control samples from healthy donors and cancer patients. Germline V CDR1 and CDR2: SGHTA, FQGNSA. This CDR3 has 15 residues. V was shortened by 2 bases and J by 4 bases, with 14 bases between the two germline ends. Generated by immunoSEQ multiplex PCR, the TCRdb table keeps only in-frame clones and is missing some. Among roughly 100,000 clones listed, 85% to 90% were seen once. Sequencing used blood. The sequence came from a woman between 50 and 59 years old in good health. The chain employs TRBV7-2 and TRBJ2-5, with D possibly being TRBD2 (6 bases). CDR3 coding DNA: TGTGCCAGCAGCTTAAGCGGGCTGACCTCAGAGACCCAGTACTTC. It translates to CASSLSGLTSETQYF.